This TCR beta chain was identified during a study of blood T cell repertoires in COVID-19. Profiled with immunoSEQ multiplex PCR; TCRdb holds only in-frame clones, not every one. The sample holds 200,000 to 250,000 clones, 86% seen once. Cohort allocation depended upon clinical history that participants reported. Germline CDR1 MNHEY, CDR2 SVGEGT. This CDR3 region has 11 residues. Trimming shortened V by 5 bases and J by 4 bases, and 6 bases separated the two germline ends. The V call is TRBV6-2 or TRBV6-3, the J call TRBJ2-7; no reliable D call. The clonotype originates from a woman in her thirties who had been exposed to COVID-19. The material sequenced was PBMCs or T cells enriched from blood (not recorded which). This CDR3 is CASSQHYEQYF. The CDR3 DNA sequence: TGTGCCAGCAGTCAACATTACGAGCAGTACTTC.